A selection of T cell receptor beta chains follows, all from one sample in a study of blood T cell repertoires in COVID-19. This table comes from immunoSEQ multiplex PCR, and its TCRdb copy is limited to in-frame clones, with some not included. The sample includes roughly 50,000 clones, roughly 88% of them seen just once. Sequenced material: peripheral blood. Source of these receptors: an elderly woman with COVID-19, enrolled during active disease. Each CDR3 is given with its conserved first and last residue. A D gene is named only where the DNA matches it firmly. Size values are once, few and many counts, or a class for expanded clones, and some rows have none.

clone size	D gene	V gene	J gene	CDR3 DNA	CDR3 protein
NA	NA	TRBV7-9	TRBJ2-2	TGTGCCAGCAGAAAAGTGGGGGGGAACACCGGGGAGCTGTTTTTT	CASRKVGGNTGELFF
NA	TRBD2	TRBV5-1	TRBJ2-7	TGCGCCAGCAGCCGTGACCCGGGAGGATCCTACGAGCAGTACTTC	CASSRDPGGSYEQYF
NA	TRBD1	TRBV15	TRBJ1-4	TGTGCCACCAGCAGTTCGGACAGGGAGGGTGAAAAACTGTTTTTT	CATSSSDREGEKLFF
once	TRBD1	TRBV7-9	TRBJ2-2	TGTGCCAGCAGCTACCAACCCACAGGGGTTAACACCGGGGAGCTGTTTTTT	CASSYQPTGVNTGELFF
NA	NA	TRBV4-1	TRBJ2-4	TGCGCCAGCAGCCAAGTGGGGGGGCTAGCCAAAAACATTCAGTACTTC	CASSQVGGLAKNIQYF
NA	TRBD1	TRBV27	TRBJ2-7	TGTGCCAGCAAACCCCCCTACCAGGGGGCATTATCCTACGAGCAGTACTTC	CASKPPYQGALSYEQYF
NA	TRBD1	TRBV7-2	TRBJ1-2	TGTGCCAGCAGCTCCGGACAGGCCCGACCGAATGGCTACACCTTC	CASSSGQARPNGYTF
NA	TRBD1	TRBV6-4	TRBJ2-7	TGTGCCAGCAGTGACCGGACAGGGGGCTTC	CASSDRTGGF
NA	NA	TRBV19	TRBJ1-5	TGTGCCAGTAGTTCTGACATAACAGGGACCCAGCATTTT	CASSSDITGTQHF
NA	TRBD1	TRBV7-9	TRBJ1-2	TGTGCCAGCAGCTTAGGGACAGGGGGCGCCTATGGCTACACCTTC	CASSLGTGGAYGYTF
few	TRBD2	TRBV5-1	TRBJ2-1	TGCGCCAACCACGAACCGGGACTAACCCCAGATGAGCAGTTCTTC	CANHEPGLTPDEQFF
NA	NA	TRBV2	TRBJ1-1	TGTGCCAGCAGTACTGCGGTGAACACTGAAGCTTTCTTT	CASSTAVNTEAFF
NA	NA	TRBV5-4	TRBJ2-4	TGTGCCAGCACTTCCCGCGAGGAAAACATTCAGTACTTC	CASTSREENIQYF
once	NA	TRBV18	TRBJ2-3	TGTGCCAGCTCAAAACCTTCGGGAGAAGATACGCAGTATTTT	CASSKPSGEDTQYF
once	TRBD1	TRBV10-3	TRBJ2-6	TGTGCCATAAGGACAGGCTTAGACTCTGGGGCCAACGTCCTGACTTTC	CAIRTGLDSGANVLTF
NA	NA	TRBV7-2	TRBJ1-6	TGTGCCAGCAGCCGGAATTCACCCCTCCACTTT	CASSRNSPLHF
NA	NA	TRBV9	TRBJ2-3	TGTGCCAGCAGCTCGTACCCGGCAGGGGCTCATACGCAGTATTTT	CASSSYPAGAHTQYF
NA	TRBD1	TRBV6-4	TRBJ1-2	TGTGCCAGCAGTGCGGAGGACAGGGGTGGTGGCTACACCTTC	CASSAEDRGGGYTF
NA	TRBD2	TRBV9	TRBJ2-5	TGTGCCAGCAGCGTAGGTGTAGCGGGGTCCCTCCAAGAGACCCAGTACTTC	CASSVGVAGSLQETQYF
NA	NA	TRBV19	TRBJ1-5	TGTGCCAGTAGGATAGCAAATCAGCCCCAGCATTTT	CASRIANQPQHF
NA	TRBD1	TRBV6-5	TRBJ2-5	TGTGCCAGCCGACAGGGTTCGAAGACCCAGTACTTC	CASRQGSKTQYF
few	NA	TRBV9	TRBJ1-2	TGTGCCAGCAGCTGGCCAGTGCGGGGCTACACCTTC	CASSWPVRGYTF